This entry features one TCR beta chain sequence. The antigen remains unidentified. This specimen comes from a study of T cell responses to AZD1222 COVID-19 vaccine. As for the study in general: Analysis merged second doses at about 4 or about 12 weeks. Study results and caveats: Most donors were white British, females outnumbered males, and clonal diversity was possibly underestimated. Baseline seropositivity occurred in only a handful of AZD1222 recipients. After two AZD1222 doses, spike-specific TCR breadth and depth rose versus day 0.

The CDR3 is 19 residues long. V was clipped by 4 bases and J by 0 bases; unmatched bases: 14. The germline CDR1 and CDR2 sequences are SGDLS and YYNGEE. Profiling relied on immunoSEQ multiplex PCR, and the TCRdb table lists in-frame clones only, not all of them. The table shows about 97,000 clones, with around nine tenths occurring only once. The sequencing here drew on peripheral blood, taken on day 0 of AZD1222 vaccination. The TCR originated in an adult in good health. The chain has TRBV9 and TRBJ2-3; 10 bases agree with TRBD2. Here the CDR3 reads CASSPKLAGRSTSTDTQYF. Written as DNA, the CDR3 is TGTGCCAGCAGCCCAAAACTAGCGGGGAGATCCACTAGCACAGATACGCAGTATTTT. Full variable domain (remainder filled in from reference TRBV9 and TRBJ2-3): DSGVTQTPKHLITATGQRVTLRCSPRSGDLSVYWYQQSLDQGLQFLIQYYNGEERAKGNILERFSAQQFPDLHSELNLSSLELGDSALYFCASSPKLAGRSTSTDTQYFGPGTRLTVL.